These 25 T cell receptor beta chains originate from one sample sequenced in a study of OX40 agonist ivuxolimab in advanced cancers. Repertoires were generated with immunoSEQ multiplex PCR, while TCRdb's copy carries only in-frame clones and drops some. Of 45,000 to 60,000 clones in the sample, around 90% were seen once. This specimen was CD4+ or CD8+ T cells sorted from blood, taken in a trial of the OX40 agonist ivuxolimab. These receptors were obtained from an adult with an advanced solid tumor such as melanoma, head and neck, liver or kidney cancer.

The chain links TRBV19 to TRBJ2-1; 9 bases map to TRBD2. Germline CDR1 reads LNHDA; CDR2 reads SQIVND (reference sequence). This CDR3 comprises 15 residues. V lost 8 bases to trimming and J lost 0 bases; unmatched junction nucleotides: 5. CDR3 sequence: CASGSGGSSYNEQFF. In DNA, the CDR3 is TGTGCCAGTGGGAGCGGGGGGAGCTCCTACAATGAGCAGTTCTTC.

Written as DNA, the CDR3 is TGCGCCAGCGGGGCCGGCAATTATGAGCAGTTCTTC. Translation: CASGAGNYEQFF. The rearrangement uses TRBV10-1 and TRBJ2-1, with D possibly matching TRBD1 (5 bases). This CDR3 spans 12 amino acids. V lost 8 bases to trimming and J lost 8 bases, with 13 bases between them. Germline V CDR1 and CDR2: WNHNN, SYGVQD (reference sequence).

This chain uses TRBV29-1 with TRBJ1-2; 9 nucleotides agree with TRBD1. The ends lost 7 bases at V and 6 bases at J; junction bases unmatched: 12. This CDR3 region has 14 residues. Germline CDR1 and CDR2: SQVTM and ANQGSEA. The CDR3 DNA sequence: TGCAGCGCCGCCGGGACAGGGTATGGGGATGGCTACACCTTC. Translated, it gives CSAAGTGYGDGYTF.

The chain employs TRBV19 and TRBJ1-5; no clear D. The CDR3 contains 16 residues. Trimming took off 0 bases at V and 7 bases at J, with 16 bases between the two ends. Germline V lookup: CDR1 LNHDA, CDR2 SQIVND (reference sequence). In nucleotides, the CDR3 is TGTGCCAGTAGTATAGATACGTGGGCCAAGTTACAGCCCCAGCATTTT. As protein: CASSIDTWAKLQPQHF.

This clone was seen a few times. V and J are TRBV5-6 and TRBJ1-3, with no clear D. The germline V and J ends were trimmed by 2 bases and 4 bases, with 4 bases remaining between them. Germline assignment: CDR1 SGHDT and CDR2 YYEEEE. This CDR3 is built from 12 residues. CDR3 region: CASSLLGNTIYF. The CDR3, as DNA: TGTGCCAGCAGCTTACTAGGAAACACCATATATTTT. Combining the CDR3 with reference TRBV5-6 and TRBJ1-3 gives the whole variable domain DAGVTQSPTHLIKTRGQQVTLRCSPKSGHDTVSWYQQALGQGPQFIFQYYEEEERQRGNFPDRFSGHQFPNYSSELNVNALLLGDSALYLCASSLLGNTIYFGEGSWLTVV.

Written as DNA, the CDR3 is TGTGCCAGCAGTGAACTAGCGGGGAACAATGAGCAGTTCTTC. Translation gives CASSELAGNNEQFF. The chain is built from TRBV2 and TRBJ2-1, with 9 bases matching TRBD2. This CDR3 is built from 14 residues. Germline V gene sequence: CDR1 SNHLY, CDR2 FYNNEI. J gave up 5 bases and V 2 bases, and 1 base lay outside the gene matches.

The CDR3 DNA is TGTGCCAGCAGCGGCCTGAGCGGGAGGGCCGGGGAGCAGTTCTTC. This encodes CASSGLSGRAGEQFF. The J gene is TRBJ2-1, the V gene TRBV25-1, with 10 positions matching TRBD2. Germline values: CDR1 MGHDK, CDR2 SYGVNS. CDR3 size: 15 residues. The J segment lost 10 bases and the V segment lost 6 bases, leaving 12 bases of the junction unmatched. Drawing the rest from reference TRBV25-1 and TRBJ2-1, the complete variable domain is EADIYQTPRYLVIGTGKKITLECSQTMGHDKMYWYQQDPGMELHLIHYSYGVNSTEKGDLSSESTVSRIRTEHFPLTLESARPSHTSQYLCASSGLSGRAGEQFFGPGTRLTVL.

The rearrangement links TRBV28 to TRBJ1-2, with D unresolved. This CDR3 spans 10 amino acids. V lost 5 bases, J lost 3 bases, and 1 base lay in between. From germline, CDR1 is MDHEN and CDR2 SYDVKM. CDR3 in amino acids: CASSDYGYTF. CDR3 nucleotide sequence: TGTGCCAGCAGTGACTATGGCTACACCTTC.

In DNA form, the CDR3 reads TGTGCCAGCAGACTGACAGACTCTGGGGCCAACGTCCTGACTTTC. Amino acids: CASRLTDSGANVLTF. J is TRBJ2-6 and V is TRBV6-5; D perhaps matches TRBD1 (5 bases). The CDR3 length is 15 residues. Germline V lookup: CDR1 MNHEY, CDR2 SVGAGI. The germline V and J ends were trimmed by 6 bases and 0 bases, with 9 bases remaining between them.

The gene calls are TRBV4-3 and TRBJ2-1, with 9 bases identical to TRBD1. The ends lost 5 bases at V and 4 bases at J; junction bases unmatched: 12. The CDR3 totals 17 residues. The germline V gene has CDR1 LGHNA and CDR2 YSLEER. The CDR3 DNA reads TGCGCCAGCAGCGAAAACCGGGGACAGGGTCTTTACAATGAGCAGTTCTTC. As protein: CASSENRGQGLYNEQFF.

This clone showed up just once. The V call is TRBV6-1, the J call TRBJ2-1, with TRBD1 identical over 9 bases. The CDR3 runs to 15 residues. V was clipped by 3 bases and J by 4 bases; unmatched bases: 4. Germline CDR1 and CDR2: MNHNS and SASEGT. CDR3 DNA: TGTGCCAGCAGTGACGGACAGGGGACTTACAATGAGCAGTTCTTC. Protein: CASSDGQGTYNEQFF.

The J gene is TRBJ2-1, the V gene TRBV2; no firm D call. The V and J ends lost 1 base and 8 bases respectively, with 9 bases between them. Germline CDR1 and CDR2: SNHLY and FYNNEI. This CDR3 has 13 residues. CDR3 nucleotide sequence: TGTGCCAGCAGTGAAGTGGCGGCCGATGAGCAGTTCTTC. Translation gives CASSEVAADEQFF. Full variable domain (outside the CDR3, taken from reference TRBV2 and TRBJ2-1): EPEVTQTPSHQVTQMGQEVILRCVPISNHLYFYWYRQILGQKVEFLVSFYNNEISEKSEIFDDQFSVERPDGSNFTLKIRSTKLEDSAMYFCASSEVAADEQFFGPGTRLTVL.

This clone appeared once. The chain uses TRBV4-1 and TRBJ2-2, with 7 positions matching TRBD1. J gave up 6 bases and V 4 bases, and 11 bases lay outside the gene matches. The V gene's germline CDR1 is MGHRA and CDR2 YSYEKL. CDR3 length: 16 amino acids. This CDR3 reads CASSPTDRVRSGELFF. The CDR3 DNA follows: TGCGCCAGCAGCCCGACCGACAGGGTCCGGTCCGGGGAGCTGTTTTTT.

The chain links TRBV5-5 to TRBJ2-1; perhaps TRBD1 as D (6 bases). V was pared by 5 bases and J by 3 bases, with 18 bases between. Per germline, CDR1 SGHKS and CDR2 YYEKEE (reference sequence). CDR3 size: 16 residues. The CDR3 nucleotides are TGTGCCAGCAGTCGCCCGCAGGGGATACGCTACAATGAGCAGTTCTTC. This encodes CASSRPQGIRYNEQFF.

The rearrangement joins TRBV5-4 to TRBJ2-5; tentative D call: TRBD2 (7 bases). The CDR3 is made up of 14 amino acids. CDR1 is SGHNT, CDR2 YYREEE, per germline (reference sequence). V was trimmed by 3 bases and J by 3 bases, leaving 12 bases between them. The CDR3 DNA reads TGTGCCAGCAGCTGGGAGGGGGGAGAAGAGACCCAGTACTTC. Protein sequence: CASSWEGGEETQYF.

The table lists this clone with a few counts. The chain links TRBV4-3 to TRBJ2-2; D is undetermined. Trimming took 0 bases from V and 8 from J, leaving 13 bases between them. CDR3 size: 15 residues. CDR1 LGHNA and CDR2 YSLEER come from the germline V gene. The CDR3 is CASSQDLATSGELFF. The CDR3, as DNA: TGCGCCAGCAGCCAAGATTTGGCGACCTCTGGGGAGCTGTTTTTT.

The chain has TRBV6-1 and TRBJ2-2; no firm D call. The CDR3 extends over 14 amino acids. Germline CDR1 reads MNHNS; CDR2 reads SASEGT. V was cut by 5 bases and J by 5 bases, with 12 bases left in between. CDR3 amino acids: CASSYGHPTGELFF. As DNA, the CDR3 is TGTGCCAGCAGTTATGGCCATCCAACCGGGGAGCTGTTTTTT.

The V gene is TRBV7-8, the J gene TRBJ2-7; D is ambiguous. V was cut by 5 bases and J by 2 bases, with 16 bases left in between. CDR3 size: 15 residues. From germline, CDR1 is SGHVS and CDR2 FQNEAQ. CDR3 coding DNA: TGTGCCAGCAGCGGACCTCTTCGGGTCCCCTACGAGCAGTACGTC. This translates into CASSGPLRVPYEQYV.

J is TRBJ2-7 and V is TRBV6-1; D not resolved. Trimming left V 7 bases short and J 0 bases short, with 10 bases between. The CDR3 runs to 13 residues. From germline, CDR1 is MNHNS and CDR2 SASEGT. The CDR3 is CASIRDRSYEQYF. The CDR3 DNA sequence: TGTGCCAGCATCAGAGACCGCTCCTACGAGCAGTACTTC.

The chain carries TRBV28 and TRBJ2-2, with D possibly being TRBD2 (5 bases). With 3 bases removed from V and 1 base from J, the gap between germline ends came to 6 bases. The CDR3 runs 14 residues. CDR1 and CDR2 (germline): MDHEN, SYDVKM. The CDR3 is CASSFRGNTGELFF. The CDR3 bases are TGTGCCAGCAGTTTTCGGGGGAACACCGGGGAGCTGTTTTTT.

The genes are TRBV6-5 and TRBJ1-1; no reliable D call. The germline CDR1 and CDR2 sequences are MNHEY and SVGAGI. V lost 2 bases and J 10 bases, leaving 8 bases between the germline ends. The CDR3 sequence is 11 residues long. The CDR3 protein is CASSYGSGAFF. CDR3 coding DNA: TGTGCCAGCAGTTACGGATCAGGAGCTTTCTTT.

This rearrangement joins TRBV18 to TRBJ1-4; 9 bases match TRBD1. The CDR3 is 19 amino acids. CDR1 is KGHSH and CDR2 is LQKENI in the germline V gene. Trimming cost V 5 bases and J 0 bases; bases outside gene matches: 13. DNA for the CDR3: TGTGCCAGCTCATCGACCCCGGGACAGGGCCCGGCAACTAATGAAAAACTGTTTTTT. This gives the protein CASSSTPGQGPATNEKLFF.

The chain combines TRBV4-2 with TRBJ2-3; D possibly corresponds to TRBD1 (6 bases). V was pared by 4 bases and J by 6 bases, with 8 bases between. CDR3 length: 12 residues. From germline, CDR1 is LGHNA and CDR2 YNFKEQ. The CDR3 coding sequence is TGTGCCAGCAGCCTGGGGGCGGATACGCAGTATTTT. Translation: CASSLGADTQYF.

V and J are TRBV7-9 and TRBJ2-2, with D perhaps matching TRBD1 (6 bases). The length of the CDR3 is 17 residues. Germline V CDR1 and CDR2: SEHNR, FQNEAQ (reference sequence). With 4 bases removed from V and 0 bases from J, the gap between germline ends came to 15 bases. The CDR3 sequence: CASSSDRSLTNTGELFF. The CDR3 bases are TGTGCCAGCAGCTCTGACAGGAGCCTAACGAACACCGGGGAGCTGTTTTTT. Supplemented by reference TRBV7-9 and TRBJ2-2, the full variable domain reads DTGVSQNPRHKITKRGQNVTFRCDPISEHNRLYWYRQTLGQGPEFLTYFQNEAQLEKSRLLSDRFSAERPKGSFSTLEIQRTEQGDSAMYLCASSSDRSLTNTGELFFGEGSRLTVL.

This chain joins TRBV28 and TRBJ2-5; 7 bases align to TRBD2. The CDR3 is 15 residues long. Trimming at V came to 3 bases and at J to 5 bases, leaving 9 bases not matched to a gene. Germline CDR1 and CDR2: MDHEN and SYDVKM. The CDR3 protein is CASSLGGGSEETQYF. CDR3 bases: TGTGCCAGCAGTTTGGGCGGGGGTTCGGAGGAGACCCAGTACTTC.